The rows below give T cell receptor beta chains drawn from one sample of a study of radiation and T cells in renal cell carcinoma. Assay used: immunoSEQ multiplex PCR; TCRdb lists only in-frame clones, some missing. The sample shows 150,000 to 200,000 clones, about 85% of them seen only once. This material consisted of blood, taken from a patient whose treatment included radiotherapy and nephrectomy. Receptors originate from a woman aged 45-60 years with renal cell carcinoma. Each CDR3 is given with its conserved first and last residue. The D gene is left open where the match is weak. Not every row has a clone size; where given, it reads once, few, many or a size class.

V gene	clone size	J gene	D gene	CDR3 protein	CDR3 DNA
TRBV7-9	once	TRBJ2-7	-	CASSFSGQSYEQYF	TGTGCCAGCAGCTTTAGCGGCCAATCCTACGAGCAGTACTTC
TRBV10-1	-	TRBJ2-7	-	CASSDGLGEREQYF	TGCGCCAGCAGTGACGGTTTAGGGGAGCGCGAGCAGTACTTC
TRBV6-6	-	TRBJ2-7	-	CASSPSDGSYEQYF	TGTGCCAGCAGTCCCTCAGACGGATCCTACGAGCAGTACTTC
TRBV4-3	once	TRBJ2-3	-	CASSQDLAAPTDTQYF	TGCGCCAGCAGCCAAGACTTAGCGGCACCCACAGATACGCAGTATTTT
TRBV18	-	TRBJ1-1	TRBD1	CASSRDREPTEAFF	TGTGCCAGCTCAAGGGACAGGGAGCCCACTGAAGCTTTCTTT
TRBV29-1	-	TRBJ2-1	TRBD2	CSGGSSGDGLGQFF	TGCAGCGGGGGCTCTAGCGGGGATGGTTTAGGTCAGTTCTTC
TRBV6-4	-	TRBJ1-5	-	CAREPQHF	TGTGCACGGGAGCCCCAGCATTTT
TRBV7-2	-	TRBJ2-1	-	CASSYSGGGYNEQFF	TGTGCCAGCAGCTACAGCGGAGGGGGGTACAATGAGCAGTTCTTC
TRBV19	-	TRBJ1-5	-	CASSEQENQPQHF	TGTGCCAGTAGTGAACAGGAAAATCAGCCCCAGCATTTT
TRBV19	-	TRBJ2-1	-	CASSRGRGEYNEQFF	TGTGCCAGTAGTAGAGGGCGGGGAGAATACAATGAGCAGTTCTTC
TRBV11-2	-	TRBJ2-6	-	CASSLDVGGAGANVLTF	TGTGCCAGCAGCTTAGACGTCGGGGGAGCTGGGGCCAACGTCCTGACTTTC
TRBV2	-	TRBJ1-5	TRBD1	CASSEPRGPYQPQHF	TGTGCCAGCAGTGAACCCAGGGGGCCTTATCAGCCCCAGCATTTT
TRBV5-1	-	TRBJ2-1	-	CASSQTASYNEQFF	TGCGCCAGCAGCCAGACTGCCTCCTACAATGAGCAGTTCTTC
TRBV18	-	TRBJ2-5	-	CASSPGVGGANQETQYF	TGTGCCAGCTCACCAGGTGTGGGCGGGGCGAATCAAGAGACCCAGTACTTC
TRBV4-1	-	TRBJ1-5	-	CASSQAAYSNQPQHF	TGCGCCAGCAGCCAAGCGGCCTATAGCAATCAGCCCCAGCATTTT
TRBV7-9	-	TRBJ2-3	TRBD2	CASSPPRGTRTPTDTQYF	TGTGCCAGCAGCCCTCCGCGGGGGACTAGGACCCCCACAGATACGCAGTATTTT
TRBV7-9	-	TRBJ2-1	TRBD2	CASSSSSGGASVYNEQFF	TGTGCCAGCAGCTCCTCTAGCGGGGGGGCATCGGTTTACAATGAGCAGTTCTTC
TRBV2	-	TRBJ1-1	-	CASRELGTDEAFF	TGTGCCAGCAGGGAACTTGGGACGGATGAAGCTTTCTTT
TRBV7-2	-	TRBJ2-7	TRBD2	CASSPLTSGGAYEQYF	TGTGCCAGCAGCCCTTTAACTAGCGGGGGAGCCTACGAGCAGTACTTC
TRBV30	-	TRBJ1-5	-	CAWGQTQPQHF	TGTGCCTGGGGACAAACTCAGCCCCAGCATTTT
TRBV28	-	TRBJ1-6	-	CASTVTDSPLHF	TGTGCCAGCACCGTGACGGATTCACCCCTCCACTTT
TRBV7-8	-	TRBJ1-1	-	CASSQTGTPGTEAFF	TGTGCCAGCAGCCAAACAGGGACCCCTGGCACTGAAGCTTTCTTT
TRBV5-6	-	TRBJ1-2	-	CASSLNRVWVYGYTF	TGTGCCAGCAGCTTGAACAGGGTATGGGTCTATGGCTACACCTTC
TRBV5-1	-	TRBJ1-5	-	CASSPGGTQPQHF	TGCGCCAGCAGCCCCGGGGGGACGCAGCCCCAGCATTTT
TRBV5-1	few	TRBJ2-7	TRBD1	CASSLVVTGGEQYF	TGCGCCAGCAGCTTGGTCGTGACAGGGGGCGAGCAGTACTTC
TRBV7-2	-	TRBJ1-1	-	CASSYGGNTEAFF	TGTGCCAGCAGCTACGGGGGGAACACTGAAGCTTTCTTT
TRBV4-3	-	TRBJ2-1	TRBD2	CASSQQTSGGDEQFF	TGCGCCAGCAGCCAACAGACTAGCGGCGGGGATGAGCAGTTCTTC
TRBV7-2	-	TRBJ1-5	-	CASSPEGPQPQHF	TGTGCCAGCAGCCCCGAGGGGCCTCAGCCCCAGCATTTT
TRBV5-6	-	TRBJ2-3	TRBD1	CASRSDRRGIADTQYF	TGTGCCAGCAGATCGGACAGGCGTGGAATCGCAGATACGCAGTATTTT
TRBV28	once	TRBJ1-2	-	CASGGTYGYTF	TGTGCCAGCGGCGGGACCTATGGCTACACCTTC
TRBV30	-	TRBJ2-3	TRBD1	CALGLGQGPDTQYF	TGTGCCTTAGGGTTGGGACAGGGCCCAGATACGCAGTATTTT
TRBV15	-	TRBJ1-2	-	CATSRDRLSRVPGGYTF	TGTGCCACCAGCAGAGATCGGTTGTCGAGGGTCCCCGGCGGCTACACCTTC
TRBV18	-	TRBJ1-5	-	CASSPRRDSLLLSNQPQHF	TGTGCCAGCTCACCTCGCCGGGACTCCTTACTTCTTAGCAATCAGCCCCAGCATTTT
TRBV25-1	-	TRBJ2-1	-	CASSDHRDFSYNEQFF	TGTGCCAGCAGTGACCACCGGGACTTCTCCTACAATGAGCAGTTCTTC
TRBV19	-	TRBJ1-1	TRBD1	CASSIVGGQTMNTEAFF	TGTGCCAGTAGTATAGTCGGGGGACAGACTATGAACACTGAAGCTTTCTTT
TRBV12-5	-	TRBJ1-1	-	CASGFARNTEAFF	TGTGCTAGTGGTTTTGCCCGGAACACTGAAGCTTTCTTT
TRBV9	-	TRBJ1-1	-	CASGEVEAFF	TGTGCCAGCGGGGAGGTTGAAGCTTTCTTT
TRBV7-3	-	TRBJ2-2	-	CASSLTAIGELFF	TGTGCCAGCAGCTTAACGGCGATCGGGGAGCTGTTTTTT